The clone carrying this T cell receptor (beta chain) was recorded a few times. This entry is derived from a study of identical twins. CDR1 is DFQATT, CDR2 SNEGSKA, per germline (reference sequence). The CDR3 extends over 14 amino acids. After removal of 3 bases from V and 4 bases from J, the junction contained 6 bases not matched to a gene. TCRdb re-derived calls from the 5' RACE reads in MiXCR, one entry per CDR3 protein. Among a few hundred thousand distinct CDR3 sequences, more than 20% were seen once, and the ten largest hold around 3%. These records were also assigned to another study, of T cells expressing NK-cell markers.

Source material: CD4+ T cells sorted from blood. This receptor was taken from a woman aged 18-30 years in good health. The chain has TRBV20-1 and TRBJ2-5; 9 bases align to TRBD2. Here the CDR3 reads CSASPLAGIETQYF. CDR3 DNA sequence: TGCAGTGCTAGCCCTCTAGCGGGGATAGAGACCCAGTACTTC.